These 20 T cell receptor beta chains were all obtained from the same sample, sequenced in a study of T cells in Graves' hyperthyroidism and ophthalmopathy (dated by TCRdb to the late 2010s). Receptor libraries were prepared by multiplex PCR. Sequencer: Illumina HiSeq 2000. Amplification of TCR beta CDR3 regions was carried out from RNA transcripts. The TCR CDR3 was subjected to a first round of RT-PCR using the HTBI primer set and the Qiagen OneStep RT-PCR kit. TCRdb reprocessed the public reads (quality trimming at Q25 with fastp, clone calling with MiXCR) and kept in-frame beta chains. For every CDR3 protein sequence, its rows merge into one entry that carries the most common genes and DNA. This sample comprises over 500,000 distinct CDR3 sequences, approximately 49% of them detected only once. The ten biggest clones cover about 45% of the sample. Material for sequencing was peripheral blood or thyroid tissue (not recorded which). All receptors derive from an adult woman with Graves' disease, either hyperthyroidism or ophthalmopathy (not recorded which).

To note about this clonotype: Given a much more abundant clone one base away, this may be a read error. The V and J genes are TRBV20-1 and TRBJ2-2, with a weak D call TRBD1 (5 bases). Germline loops: CDR1 DFQATT, CDR2 SNEGSKA (reference sequence). The CDR3 length is 17 residues. This CDR3 reads CSARDLWGLANTEELFF. DNA of the CDR3: TGCAGTGCTAGAGATCTCTGGGGCCTCGCGAACACCGAGGAGCTGTTTTTT.

The sample holds many counts of this clonotype. This rearrangement joins TRBV7-2 to TRBJ2-5; a possible D gene is TRBD1 (6 bases). Germline CDR1 is SGHTA and CDR2 is FQGNSA. The ends were cut back, 5 bases at V and 5 bases at J, with 18 bases in the middle. CDR3 size: 15 residues. This chain's CDR3 is CASSPETGGGETQYF. CDR3 coding DNA: TGTGCCAGCAGCCCCGAGACAGGAGGAGGCGAGACCCAGTACTTC.

The rearrangement links TRBV7-2 to TRBJ2-3, with TRBD2 as a possible D gene (6 bases). There are 14 residues in the CDR3. Per germline, CDR1 SGHTA and CDR2 FQGNSA. Trimming took 1 base from V and 4 from J, leaving 9 bases between them. CDR3 coding DNA: TGTGCCAGCAGCTTAGGCGGGACGGCAGATACGCAGTATTTT. This codes for CASSLGGTADTQYF.

V gene TRBV2 combines with J gene TRBJ1-4, with D uncertain. V lost 4 bases, J lost 3 bases, and 12 bases lay in between. Germline V gene data show CDR1 as SNHLY and CDR2 as FYNNEI. The CDR3 runs 15 residues. This chain's CDR3 is CASSGTSMANEKLFF. The CDR3 bases are TGTGCCAGCAGTGGGACCTCCATGGCTAATGAAAAACTGTTTTTT.

This clonotype has ten or more counts. The gene calls are TRBV6-5 and TRBJ1-4; D call uncertain. V dropped 5 bases and J dropped 8 bases, with 12 bases sitting between them. Germline V CDR1 and CDR2: MNHEY, SVGAGI. The CDR3 has 13 amino acids. This CDR3 is CASSRETGEKLFF. CDR3 sequence (DNA): TGTGCCAGCAGTAGAGAAACGGGGGAAAAACTGTTTTTT.

The V call is TRBV29-1, the J call TRBJ2-5; D is possibly TRBD1 (5 bases). Per germline, CDR1 SQVTM and CDR2 ANQGSEA. The CDR3 has 13 residues. V was cut by 7 bases and J by 3 bases, with 15 bases left in between. CDR3 sequence reads: CSERVGPEETQYF. The CDR3 DNA sequence: TGCAGCGAGCGTGTGGGGCCAGAAGAGACCCAGTACTTC.

The V and J genes are TRBV24-1 and TRBJ1-6; 7 nucleotides match TRBD1. V was clipped by 10 bases and J by 8 bases; unmatched bases: 10. Germline V CDR1 and CDR2: KGHDR, SFDVKD. The CDR3 extends over 14 amino acids. The CDR3 spells CATIVQGPYSPLHF. As DNA, the CDR3 is TGTGCCACGATAGTACAGGGGCCGTATTCACCCCTCCACTTT.

There are a few counts of this clonotype. The chain couples TRBV10-3 to TRBJ2-5; D unresolved. The V end lost 10 bases, the J end lost 1 base, and 7 bases lay between the germline ends. The CDR3 is 11 amino acids. Germline loops: CDR1 ENHRY, CDR2 SYGVKD. The CDR3 loop reads CATQAQETQYF. The CDR3 region has the DNA TGTGCCACGCAGGCCCAAGAGACCCAGTACTTC.

This chain connects TRBV7-2 to TRBJ1-6; TRBD1 agrees at 11 bases. After removal of 5 bases from V and 5 bases from J, the junction contained 8 bases not matched to a gene. CDR1 is SGHTA, CDR2 FQGNSA, per germline. The CDR3 loop spans 17 amino acids. The CDR3 loop is CASSPRTGGINNSPLHF. The DNA for the CDR3 is TGTGCCAGCAGCCCGAGGACAGGGGGCATCAATAATTCACCCCTCCACTTT.

The sample holds many counts of this clonotype. The chain combines TRBV20-1 with TRBJ1-1, with 8 bases aligning to TRBD1. This CDR3 region has 13 residues. Trimming at V came to 6 bases and at J to 0 bases, leaving 3 bases not matched to a gene. Germline lookup yields CDR1 DFQATT and CDR2 SNEGSKA (reference sequence). The CDR3 reads CSALDRVNTEAFF. CDR3 DNA sequence: TGCAGTGCCCTGGACAGGGTGAACACTGAAGCTTTCTTT.

The rearrangement joins TRBV15 to TRBJ1-3, with 10 bases fitting TRBD1. The CDR3 covers 16 residues. Germline values: CDR1 LNHNV, CDR2 YYDKDF (reference sequence). V trimming: 5 bases; J trimming: 4 bases; junction bases outside the gene matches: 8. The CDR3 bases are TGTGCCACCAGCGCAGGAGGGACAGGGGCAGGAAACACCATATATTTT. Protein: CATSAGGTGAGNTIYF.

The rearrangement links TRBV29-1 to TRBJ1-6, with 11 nucleotides matching TRBD1. V shed 5 bases, J shed 11 bases, and the junction held 8 bases outside the gene matches. From germline, CDR1 is SQVTM and CDR2 ANQGSEA. This CDR3 comprises 14 residues. For the CDR3, the DNA is TGCAGCGTTCGGACAGGGGGCCTTTACCCACCCCTCCACTTT. It yields the protein CSVRTGGLYPPLHF.

This sequence joins TRBV2 and TRBJ1-2, with D perhaps matching TRBD1 (5 bases). This CDR3 spans 16 amino acids. Germline-derived CDR1 and CDR2 are SNHLY and FYNNEI. V was trimmed by 3 bases and J by 5 bases, leaving 19 bases between them. The CDR3 region has the DNA TGTGCCAGCAGTGAGGGGGAGAGGGGCTTTGGATATGGCTACACCTTC. It codes for CASSEGERGFGYGYTF.

This clonotype was seen a handful of times. The chain employs TRBV20-1 and TRBJ1-6; D not resolved. The CDR3 contains 14 residues. V was shortened by 3 bases and J by 7 bases, with 13 bases between the two germline ends. In germline, CDR1 is DFQATT, CDR2 SNEGSKA (reference sequence). The CDR3, as DNA: TGCAGTGCTAGCGTCCGGGTCCACAATTCACCCCTCCACTTT. Its translation: CSASVRVHNSPLHF.

This clonotype has more than one count but fewer than ten. The chain employs TRBV12-3 or TRBV12-4 and TRBJ1-2; 12 nucleotides match TRBD1. V shed 4 bases, J shed 4 bases, and the junction held 4 bases outside the gene matches. This CDR3 is 15 amino acids long. The CDR3 DNA sequence: TGTGCCAGCAGTTGGGACAGGGGGCGAGCCTATGGCTACACCTTC. Amino acids: CASSWDRGRAYGYTF.

Concerning this clonotype: Given the absence of the conserved phenylalanine or tryptophan at the CDR3 end, a read error is likely. This chain uses TRBV12-3 or TRBV12-4 with TRBJ1-1, with D uncertain. Trimming removed 7 bases at V and 4 bases at J, with 13 bases between. The CDR3 has 13 amino acids. The chain's CDR3 is CASTSRRGTEAFS. CDR3 nucleotides: TGTGCCAGCACGTCGCGGAGAGGCACTGAAGCTTTCTCT.

This clonotype has a count of ten or more. The chain recombines TRBV7-6 with TRBJ2-7; D is possibly TRBD1 (6 bases). V was trimmed by 4 bases and J by 6 bases, leaving 19 bases between them. The CDR3 consists of 15 residues. CDR1 and CDR2 from the germline V gene are SGHVS and FNYEAQ. The CDR3 DNA reads TGTGCCAGCAGCTCCCCCCAGACAGGCATGCCCGAGCAGTACTTC. Translating it yields CASSSPQTGMPEQYF.

Regarding this clonotype: This clone may be a read error of a much larger clone one base away. This rearrangement joins TRBV19 to TRBJ2-5; D is ambiguous. This CDR3 comprises 14 residues. The V gene's germline CDR1 is LNHDA and CDR2 SQIVND (reference sequence). The CDR3 nucleotides read TGTGCCAGTAGTACCGGACGGCTCCAAGAGGCCCAGTACTTC. Its protein is CASSTGRLQEAQYF.

This clonotype has a count of ten or more. V is TRBV20-1 and J is TRBJ2-5; D possibly corresponds to TRBD2 (6 bases). V was shortened by 1 base and J by 0 bases, with 15 bases between the two germline ends. Germline V gene lookup returns CDR1 DFQATT and CDR2 SNEGSKA (reference sequence). The CDR3 consists of 16 residues. CDR3 bases: TGCAGTGCTAGAGTTCGGGGGACCTTGTACCAAGAGACCCAGTACTTC. It yields the protein CSARVRGTLYQETQYF.

In its sample, this clonotype was seen many times. The rearrangement uses TRBV4-3 and TRBJ1-2, with no clear D. Germline V gene lookup returns CDR1 LGHNA and CDR2 YSLEER. This CDR3 has 14 amino acids. Trimming stripped 0 bases from V and 8 bases from J, with 13 bases between. CDR3 DNA: TGCGCCAGCAGCCAAGAAAGCGGGTCCCGCGGCTACACCTTC. Translating gives CASSQESGSRGYTF.